This T cell receptor beta chain was recovered during a study of cytomegalovirus exposure and HLA in healthy donors. Study as a whole: Some 85 million unique TCRs, all from HLA-typed donors, were included in an early release of the data. The study's findings and limits: Because they were indistinguishable, some V segments, including TRBV6-2 and TRBV6-3, were excluded. A later analysis found TCR association rates differed by HLA locus, highest for DRB1 and lowest for HLA-C. Analysis performed later showed TCR beta chains linked to HLA being more clonally expanded than equally common others.

PCR amplification relied on 60 Vbeta primers (plus 13 Jbeta primers). Generated by immunoSEQ multiplex PCR, the TCRdb table keeps only in-frame clones and is missing some. The sample shows over 100,000 clones, more than 60% of them seen only once. The CDR3 loop spans 14 amino acids. Per the germline V gene, CDR1 is LGHNT and CDR2 is FRNRAP. Deletions cut 6 bases from V and 9 bases from J, with 18 bases between. As to this clone: Its antigen is not known.

The genes are TRBV12-5 and TRBJ2-1, with D possibly being TRBD1 (6 bases). The TCR comes from a female donor in good health and CMV-seronegative. Material for sequencing was PBMCs. The CDR3 DNA is TGTGCTAGTGGACTGAAAGTCCAGGGGAGTGAGCAGTTCTTC. Amino acids: CASGLKVQGSEQFF.